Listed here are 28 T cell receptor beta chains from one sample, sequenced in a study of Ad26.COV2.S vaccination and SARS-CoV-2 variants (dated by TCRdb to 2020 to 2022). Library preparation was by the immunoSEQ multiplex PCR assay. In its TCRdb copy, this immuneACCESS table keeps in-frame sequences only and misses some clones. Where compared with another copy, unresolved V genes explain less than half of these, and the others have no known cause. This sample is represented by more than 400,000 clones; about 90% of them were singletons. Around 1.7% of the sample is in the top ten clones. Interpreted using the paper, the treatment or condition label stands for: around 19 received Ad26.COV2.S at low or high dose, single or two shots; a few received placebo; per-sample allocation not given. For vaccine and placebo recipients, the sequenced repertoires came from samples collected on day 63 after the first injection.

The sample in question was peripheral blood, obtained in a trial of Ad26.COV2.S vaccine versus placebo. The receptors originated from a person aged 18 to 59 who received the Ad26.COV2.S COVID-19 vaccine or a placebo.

The CDR3 coding sequence is TGTGCCAGCAGCAAGCCCGGGACAGCGAAGCTGTTTTTT. It yields the protein CASSKPGTAKLFF. This chain uses TRBV12-3 or TRBV12-4 with TRBJ1-4, with 7 bases fitting TRBD1. There are 13 residues in the CDR3. Trimming removed 6 bases from V and 14 bases from J; junction bases left unmatched: 12.

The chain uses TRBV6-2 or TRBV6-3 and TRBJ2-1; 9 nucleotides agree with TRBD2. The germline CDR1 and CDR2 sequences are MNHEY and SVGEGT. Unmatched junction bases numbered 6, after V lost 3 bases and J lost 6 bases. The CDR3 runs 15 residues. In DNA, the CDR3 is TGTGCCAGCAGTTATCCGGGACTAGCTGTCAATGAGCAGTTCTTC. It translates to CASSYPGLAVNEQFF.

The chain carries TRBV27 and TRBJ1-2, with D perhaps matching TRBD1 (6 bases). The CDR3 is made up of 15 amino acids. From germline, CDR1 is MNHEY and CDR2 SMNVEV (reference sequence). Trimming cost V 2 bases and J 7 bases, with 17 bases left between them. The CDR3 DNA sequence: TGTGCCAGCAGTTTAAGTTCAGGGGTTGTGCGTGGCTACACCTTC. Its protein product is CASSLSSGVVRGYTF.

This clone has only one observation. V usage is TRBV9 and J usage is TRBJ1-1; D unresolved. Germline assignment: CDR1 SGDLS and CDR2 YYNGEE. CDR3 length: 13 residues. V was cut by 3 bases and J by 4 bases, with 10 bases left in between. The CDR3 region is CASSAPSGTEAFF. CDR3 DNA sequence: TGTGCCAGCAGCGCCCCCAGTGGCACTGAAGCTTTCTTT.

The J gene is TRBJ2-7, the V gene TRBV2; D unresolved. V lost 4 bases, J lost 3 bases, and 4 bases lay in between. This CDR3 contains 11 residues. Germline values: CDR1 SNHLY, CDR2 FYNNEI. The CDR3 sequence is CASSADYEQYF. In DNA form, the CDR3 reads TGTGCCAGCAGTGCCGACTACGAGCAGTACTTC.

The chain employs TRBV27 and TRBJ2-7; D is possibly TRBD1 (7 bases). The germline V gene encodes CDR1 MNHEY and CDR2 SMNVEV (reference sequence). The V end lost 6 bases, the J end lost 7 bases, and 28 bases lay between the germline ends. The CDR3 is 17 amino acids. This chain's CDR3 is CASRTGGIGQVRYEQYF. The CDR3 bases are TGTGCCAGCAGAACGGGCGGGATTGGACAGGTTCGATATGAGCAGTACTTC.

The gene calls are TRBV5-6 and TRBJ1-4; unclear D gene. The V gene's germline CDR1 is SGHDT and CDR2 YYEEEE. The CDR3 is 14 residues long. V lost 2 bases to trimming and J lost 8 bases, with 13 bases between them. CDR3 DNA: TGTGCCAGCAGCTTTGGAGAGGGCTGGGAAAAACTGTTTTTT. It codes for CASSFGEGWEKLFF.

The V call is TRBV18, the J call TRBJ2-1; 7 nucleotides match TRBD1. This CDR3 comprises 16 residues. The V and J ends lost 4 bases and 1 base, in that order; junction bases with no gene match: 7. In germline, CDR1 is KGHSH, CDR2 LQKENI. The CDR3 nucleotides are TGTGCCAGCTCACAATTACAGGGGTTATCCTACAATGAGCAGTTCTTC. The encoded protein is CASSQLQGLSYNEQFF.

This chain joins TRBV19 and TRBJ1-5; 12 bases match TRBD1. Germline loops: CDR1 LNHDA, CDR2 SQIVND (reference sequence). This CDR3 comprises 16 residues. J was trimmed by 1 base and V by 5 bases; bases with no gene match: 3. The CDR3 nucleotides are TGTGCCAGTAGTTCGGGACAGGGGGCAAGCAATCAGCCCCAGCATTTT. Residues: CASSSGQGASNQPQHF.

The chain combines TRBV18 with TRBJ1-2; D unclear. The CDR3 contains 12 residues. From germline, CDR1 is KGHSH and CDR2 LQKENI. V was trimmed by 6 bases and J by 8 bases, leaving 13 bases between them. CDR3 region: CASSQDDRGYTF. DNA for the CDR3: TGTGCCAGCTCGCAGGACGATCGGGGCTACACCTTC.

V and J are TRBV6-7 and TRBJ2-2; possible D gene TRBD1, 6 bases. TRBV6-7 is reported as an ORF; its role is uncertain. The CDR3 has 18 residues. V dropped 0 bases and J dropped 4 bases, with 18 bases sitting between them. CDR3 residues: CASSYSGAGQSGTGELFF. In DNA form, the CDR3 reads TGTGCCAGCAGTTACTCTGGGGCCGGACAGTCCGGCACCGGGGAGCTGTTTTTT.

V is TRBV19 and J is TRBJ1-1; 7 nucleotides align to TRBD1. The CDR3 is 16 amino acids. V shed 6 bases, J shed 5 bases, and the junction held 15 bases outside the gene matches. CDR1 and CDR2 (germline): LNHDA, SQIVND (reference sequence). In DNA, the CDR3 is TGTGCCAGTAGGACGATATCACAGGGGAAGGGGACTGAAGCTTTCTTT. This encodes CASRTISQGKGTEAFF. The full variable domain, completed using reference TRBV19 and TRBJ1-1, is DGGITQSPKYLFRKEGQNVTLSCEQNLNHDAMYWYRQDPGQGLRLIYYSQIVNDFQKGDIAEGYSVSREKKESFPLTVTSAQKNPTAFYLCASRTISQGKGTEAFFGQGTRLTVV.

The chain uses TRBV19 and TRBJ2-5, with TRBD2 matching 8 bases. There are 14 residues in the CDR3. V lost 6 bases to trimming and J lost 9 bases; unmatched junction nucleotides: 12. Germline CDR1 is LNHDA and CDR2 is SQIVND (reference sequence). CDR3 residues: CASRQSGGPGAQYF. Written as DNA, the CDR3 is TGTGCCAGTAGGCAGAGCGGGGGCCCGGGGGCCCAGTACTTC.

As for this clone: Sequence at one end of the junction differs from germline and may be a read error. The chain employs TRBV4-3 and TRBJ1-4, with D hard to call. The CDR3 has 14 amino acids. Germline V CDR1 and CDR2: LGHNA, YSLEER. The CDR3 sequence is CASSQNFGLSPISF. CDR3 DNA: TGCGCCAGCAGCCAAAACTTTGGGTTGTCCCCCATAAGTTTT.

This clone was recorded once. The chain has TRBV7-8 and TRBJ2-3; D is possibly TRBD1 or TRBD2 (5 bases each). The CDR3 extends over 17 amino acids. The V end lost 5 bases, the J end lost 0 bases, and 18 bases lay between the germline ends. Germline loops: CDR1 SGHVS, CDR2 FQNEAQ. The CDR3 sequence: CASSVRRVRTSTDTQYF. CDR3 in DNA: TGTGCCAGCAGCGTAAGGCGGGTCAGGACAAGCACAGATACGCAGTATTTT.

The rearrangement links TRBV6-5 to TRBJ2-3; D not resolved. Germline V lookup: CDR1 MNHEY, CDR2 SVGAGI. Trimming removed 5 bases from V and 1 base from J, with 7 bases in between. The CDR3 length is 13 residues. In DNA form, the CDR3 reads TGTGCCAGCAGTCCTGGAGGCACAGATACGCAGTATTTT. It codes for CASSPGGTDTQYF.

This CDR3 reads CASSKKGQGAGGYTF. The CDR3 nucleotides are TGTGCCAGCAGCAAGAAAGGACAGGGTGCGGGTGGCTACACCTTC. The chain recombines TRBV5-6 with TRBJ1-2, with 8 bases aligning to TRBD1. Trimming removed 4 bases from V and 7 bases from J; junction bases left unmatched: 12. Germline V gives CDR1 SGHDT, CDR2 YYEEEE. The CDR3 runs to 15 residues.

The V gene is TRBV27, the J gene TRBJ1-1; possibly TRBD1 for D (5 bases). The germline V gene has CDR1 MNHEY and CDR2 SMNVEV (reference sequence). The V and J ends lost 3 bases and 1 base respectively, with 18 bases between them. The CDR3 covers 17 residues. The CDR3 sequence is CASSLPLPGPTNTEAFF. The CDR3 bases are TGTGCCAGCAGTTTGCCCCTCCCGGGACCGACGAACACTGAAGCTTTCTTT.

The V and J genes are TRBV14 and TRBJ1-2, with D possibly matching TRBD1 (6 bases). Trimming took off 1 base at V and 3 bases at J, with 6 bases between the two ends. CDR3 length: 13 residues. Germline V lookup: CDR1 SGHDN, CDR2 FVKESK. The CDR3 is CASSQGTDYGYTF. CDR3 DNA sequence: TGTGCCAGCAGCCAAGGGACAGACTATGGCTACACCTTC.

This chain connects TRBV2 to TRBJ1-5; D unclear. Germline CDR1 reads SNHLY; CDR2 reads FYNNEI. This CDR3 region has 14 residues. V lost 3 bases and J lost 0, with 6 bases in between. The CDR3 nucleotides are TGTGCCAGCAGTGAGGTTTATAGCAATCAGCCCCAGCATTTT. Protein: CASSEVYSNQPQHF.

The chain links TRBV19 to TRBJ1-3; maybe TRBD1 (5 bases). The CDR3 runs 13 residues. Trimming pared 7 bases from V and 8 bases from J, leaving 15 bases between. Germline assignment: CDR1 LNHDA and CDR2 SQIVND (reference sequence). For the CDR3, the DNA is TGTGCCAGTATGGCCAGGGAGAGGGACACCATATATTTT. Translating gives CASMARERDTIYF.

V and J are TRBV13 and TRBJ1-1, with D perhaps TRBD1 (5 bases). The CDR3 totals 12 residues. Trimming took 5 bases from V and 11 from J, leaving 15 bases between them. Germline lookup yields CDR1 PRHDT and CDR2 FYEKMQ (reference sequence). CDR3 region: CASSPGGGHAFF. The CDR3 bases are TGTGCCAGCAGCCCCGGGGGGGGTCATGCTTTCTTT.

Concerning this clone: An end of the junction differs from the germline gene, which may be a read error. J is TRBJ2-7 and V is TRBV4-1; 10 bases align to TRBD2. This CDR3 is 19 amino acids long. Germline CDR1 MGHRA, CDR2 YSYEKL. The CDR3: CARSGGVGGAGGPEYEQYF. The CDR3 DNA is TGCGCCCGCAGCGGGGGCGTCGGGGGAGCGGGGGGGCCGGAGTACGAGCAGTACTTC.

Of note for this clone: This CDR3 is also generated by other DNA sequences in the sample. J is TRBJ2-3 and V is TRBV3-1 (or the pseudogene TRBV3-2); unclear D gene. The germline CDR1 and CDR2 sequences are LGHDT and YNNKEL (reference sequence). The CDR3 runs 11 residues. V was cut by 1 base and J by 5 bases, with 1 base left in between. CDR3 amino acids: CASSQGDTQYF. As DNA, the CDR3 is TGTGCCAGCAGCCAAGGAGATACGCAGTATTTT.

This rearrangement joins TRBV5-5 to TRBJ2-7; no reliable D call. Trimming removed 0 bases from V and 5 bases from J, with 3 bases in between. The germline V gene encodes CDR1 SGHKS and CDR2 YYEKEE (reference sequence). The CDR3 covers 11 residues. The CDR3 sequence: CASSLAHEQYF. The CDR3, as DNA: TGTGCCAGCAGCTTGGCCCACGAGCAGTACTTC.

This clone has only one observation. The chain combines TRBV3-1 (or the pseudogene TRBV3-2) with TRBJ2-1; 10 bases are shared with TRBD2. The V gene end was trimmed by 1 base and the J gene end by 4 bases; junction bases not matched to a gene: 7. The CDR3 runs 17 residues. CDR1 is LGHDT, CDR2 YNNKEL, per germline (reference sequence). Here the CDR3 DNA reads TGTGCCAGCAGCCAAGGGGCAGGAGCGGGGGGGTACAATGAGCAGTTCTTC. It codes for CASSQGAGAGGYNEQFF.

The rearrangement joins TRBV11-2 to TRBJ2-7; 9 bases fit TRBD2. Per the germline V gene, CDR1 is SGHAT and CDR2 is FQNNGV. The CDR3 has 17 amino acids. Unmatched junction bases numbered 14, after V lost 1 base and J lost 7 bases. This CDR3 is CASSLGGSGGSQREQYF. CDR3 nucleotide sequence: TGTGCCAGCAGCTTAGGTGGTAGCGGGGGTTCCCAGCGGGAGCAGTACTTC.

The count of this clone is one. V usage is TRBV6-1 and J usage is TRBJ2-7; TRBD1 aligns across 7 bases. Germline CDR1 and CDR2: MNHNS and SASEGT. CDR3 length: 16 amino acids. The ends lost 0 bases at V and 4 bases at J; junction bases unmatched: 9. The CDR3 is CASSEAPPGQLYEQYF. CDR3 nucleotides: TGTGCCAGCAGTGAAGCCCCCCCGGGACAGCTATACGAGCAGTACTTC.